Sequencing of this TCR beta chain was carried out in a study of T cell responses to AZD1222 COVID-19 vaccine. Study-wide results and caveats: Repertoires were obtained only post-peak T cell response. A mostly white British donor set with more females was recruited, and clonal diversity was possibly underestimated. Among AZD1222 vaccinees, only five or six were seropositive at baseline.

Repertoires were generated with immunoSEQ multiplex PCR, while TCRdb's copy carries only in-frame clones and drops some. The data hold approximately 100,000 clones, with 90% observed a single time. Trimming removed 5 bases from V and 4 bases from J; junction bases left unmatched: 10. Per the germline V gene, CDR1 is SQVTM and CDR2 is ANQGSEA. This CDR3 has 14 residues. This clone was counted a few times. Antigen unknown. The chain uses TRBV29-1 and TRBJ1-2; 7 nucleotides match TRBD1. The sequence came from an adult who received the AZD1222 COVID-19 vaccine. Material: peripheral blood, obtained 28 days after the second AZD1222 dose. DNA of the CDR3: TGCAGCGTTATAGCTACAGGGGAGTCCTATGGCTACACCTTC. Translated, it gives CSVIATGESYGYTF.